These 27 T cell receptor beta chains came from one sample sequenced in a study of shared clonotypes between healthy human individuals. Profiled with immunoSEQ multiplex PCR; TCRdb holds only in-frame clones, not every one. The sample comprises 550,000 to 650,000 clones, approximately 96% of which are singletons, and about 0.12% rests with the top ten. Naive-designated CD8 cells lacked CD45RO, were positively enriched for CCR7, and omitted terminally differentiated effector memory CD45RA+ cells. What was sequenced was naive CD8+ T cells sorted from blood. These receptors were taken from a woman in her twenties or thirties in good health.

The chain uses TRBV6-6 and TRBJ2-7; D unclear. CDR1 and CDR2 from the germline V gene are MNHNY and SVGAGI (reference sequence). This CDR3 region has 13 residues. V lost 0 bases, J lost 6 bases, and 9 bases lay in between. The CDR3 DNA follows: TGTGCCAGCAGTTACTCGAAAGGCGGCGAGCAGTACTTC. Protein sequence: CASSYSKGGEQYF.

Comments on this clone: The identical CDR3 is also encoded by other nucleotide sequences in the sample. The chain couples TRBV5-1 to TRBJ2-1, with 8 bases identical to TRBD1. The ends lost 0 bases at V and 7 bases at J; junction bases unmatched: 0. The CDR3 contains 13 residues. Looked up from germline, CDR1 is SGHRS and CDR2 is YFSETQ. This chain's CDR3 is CASSLGQGNEQFF. The DNA of the CDR3 is TGCGCCAGCAGCTTGGGACAGGGGAATGAGCAGTTCTTC. The full variable domain, its missing parts supplied by reference TRBV5-1 and TRBJ2-1, is KAGVTQTPRYLIKTRGQQVTLSCSPISGHRSVSWYQQTPGQGLQFLFEYFSETQRNKGNFPGRFSGRQFSNSRSEMNVSTLELGDSALYLCASSLGQGNEQFFGPGTRLTVL.

The chain links TRBV10-3 to TRBJ2-1; D unclear. Trimming cost V 11 bases and J 10 bases, with 15 bases left between them. This CDR3 is 11 amino acids long. Germline CDR1 and CDR2: ENHRY and SYGVKD. CDR3 protein: CASGPSEEQFF. In nucleotides, the CDR3 is TGTGCCTCGGGCCCCTCAGAAGAGCAGTTCTTC.

This chain joins TRBV20-1 and TRBJ2-2; D unresolved. Germline V gene data show CDR1 as DFQATT and CDR2 as SNEGSKA (reference sequence). CDR3 length equals 11 residues. The CDR3 loop reads CSPQANGELFF. The CDR3, as DNA: TGCAGCCCCCAGGCAAACGGGGAGCTGTTTTTT.

The V call is TRBV16, the J call TRBJ2-7, with D perhaps TRBD2 (5 bases). The V end was cut by 7 bases, the J end by 6 bases, with 16 bases between. Per the germline V gene, CDR1 is KGHSY and CDR2 is FQNENV. The CDR3 covers 13 residues. In DNA, the CDR3 is TGTGCCAGCACCCCCGGGGTGGCAGTCGAGCAGTACTTC. Its translation: CASTPGVAVEQYF.

The V and J genes are TRBV7-2 and TRBJ2-7, with unresolved D. With 3 bases removed from V and 2 bases from J, the gap between germline ends came to 8 bases. CDR3 length: 13 amino acids. Per the germline V gene, CDR1 is SGHTA and CDR2 is FQGNSA. CDR3 DNA: TGTGCCAGCAGCTTTGGGGTTACCTACGAGCAGTACTTC. It specifies CASSFGVTYEQYF.

The CDR3 spells CASIPGHSYEQYF. DNA of the CDR3: TGTGCCAGCATTCCAGGACATAGCTACGAGCAGTACTTC. V and J are TRBV28 and TRBJ2-7, with TRBD1 as a possible D gene (5 bases). Germline lookup yields CDR1 MDHEN and CDR2 SYDVKM. This CDR3 comprises 13 residues. The ends were cut back, 7 bases at V and 3 bases at J, with 13 bases in the middle. Variable domain in full (rest from reference TRBV28 and TRBJ2-7): DVKVTQSSRYLVKRTGEKVFLECVQDMDHENMFWYRQDPGLGLRLIYFSYDVKMKEKGDIPEGYSVSREKKERFSLILESASTNQTSMYLCASIPGHSYEQYFGPGTRLTVT.

On this clone itself: This CDR3 is also generated by other DNA sequences in the sample. The genes are TRBV6-6 and TRBJ2-3, with D uncertain. The CDR3 runs to 11 residues. Trimming took 0 bases from V and 5 from J, leaving 0 bases between them. CDR1 and CDR2 (germline): MNHNY, SVGAGI (reference sequence). This CDR3 reads CASSYSDTQYF. The CDR3 region has the DNA TGTGCCAGCAGTTACTCAGATACGCAGTATTTT.

This clone has just one count. The chain joins TRBV19 to TRBJ2-7, with D perhaps matching TRBD2 (7 bases). Trimming removed 2 bases from V and 4 bases from J, with 18 bases in between. This CDR3 region has 16 residues. CDR1 is LNHDA, CDR2 SQIVND, per germline (reference sequence). Here the CDR3 reads CASSITRTGGRYEQYF. For the CDR3, the DNA is TGTGCCAGTAGTATAACCCGAACGGGGGGCAGGTACGAGCAGTACTTC.

The chain couples TRBV12-2 to TRBJ2-1. TRBV12-2 represents a pseudogene. This CDR3 region has 13 residues. The CDR3 reads CASRLRSENEQFF. The CDR3 coding sequence is TGTGCAAGTCGCCTACGCAGTGAAAATGAGCAGTTCTTC.

In its sample, this clone was seen once. The V call is TRBV5-6, the J call TRBJ2-7; 8 positions agree with TRBD2. The trim removed 0 bases at V and 2 bases at J, leaving 4 bases unmatched. Germline V gene lookup returns CDR1 SGHDT and CDR2 YYEEEE. The CDR3 is made up of 15 amino acids. The CDR3 loop reads CASSLDQGLAYEQYF. CDR3 sequence (DNA): TGTGCCAGCAGCTTGGACCAGGGACTAGCCTACGAGCAGTACTTC.

The chain joins TRBV27 to TRBJ2-5; 10 bases match TRBD1. This CDR3 is built from 16 residues. The germline V gene encodes CDR1 MNHEY and CDR2 SMNVEV (reference sequence). V was clipped by 4 bases and J by 5 bases; unmatched bases: 10. The CDR3 DNA is TGTGCCAGCAGTTCCCGACAGGGGGCGCGTTCGGAGACCCAGTACTTC. Its protein is CASSSRQGARSETQYF.

The chain employs TRBV19 and TRBJ1-5; 11 bases are a match to TRBD1. Losses at the gene ends were 1 base for V and 3 bases for J; bases not matched to a gene: 8. The CDR3 sequence is 18 residues long. Germline-derived CDR1 and CDR2 are LNHDA and SQIVND (reference sequence). In DNA form, the CDR3 reads TGTGCCAGTAGTATAGTCTGGTTTGGACAGGGGGCCAATCAGCCCCAGCATTTT. It encodes CASSIVWFGQGANQPQHF.

The chain recombines TRBV5-4 with TRBJ2-1, with D maybe TRBD2 (6 bases). This CDR3 has 12 amino acids. CDR1 and CDR2 from the germline V gene are SGHNT and YYREEE (reference sequence). Trimming removed 6 bases from V and 5 bases from J, with 9 bases in between. DNA for the CDR3: TGTGCCAGCACTGGGGAGGACAATGAGCAGTTCTTC. This codes for CASTGEDNEQFF.

The chain links TRBV14 to TRBJ2-7; 10 bases agree with TRBD2. Trimming at V came to 7 bases and at J to 4 bases, leaving 7 bases not matched to a gene. Germline CDR1 and CDR2: SGHDN and FVKESK. This CDR3 spans 14 amino acids. CDR3 sequence: CASMPSGSGYEQYF. The DNA for the CDR3 is TGTGCCAGCATGCCTAGCGGGAGCGGGTACGAGCAGTACTTC.

The chain carries TRBV4-1 and TRBJ2-2; D is undetermined. Deletions cut 4 bases from V and 0 bases from J, with 12 bases between. There are 16 residues in the CDR3. Germline V gives CDR1 MGHRA, CDR2 YSYEKL. The CDR3 spells CASSPQDAANTGELFF. The CDR3 region has the DNA TGCGCCAGCAGCCCCCAGGATGCAGCGAACACCGGGGAGCTGTTTTTT.

The chain joins TRBV30 to TRBJ2-7; D is ambiguous. Trimming stripped 0 bases from V and 4 bases from J, with 16 bases between. The CDR3 length is 15 residues. CDR1 and CDR2 (germline): GTSNPN, SVGIG (reference sequence). DNA for the CDR3: TGTGCCTGGAGTGTTGTTACGGCCGATGATTACGAGCAGTACTTC. Its translation: CAWSVVTADDYEQYF.

V usage is TRBV27 and J usage is TRBJ2-7, with 8 bases matching TRBD1. Germline loops: CDR1 MNHEY, CDR2 SMNVEV (reference sequence). The CDR3 sequence is 11 residues long. The V and J ends lost 7 bases and 6 bases, in that order; junction bases with no gene match: 2. CDR3: CASTGGGEQYF. CDR3 bases: TGTGCCAGCACAGGGGGCGGCGAGCAGTACTTC.

This clone was seen more than once but under ten times. The V and J genes are TRBV5-4 and TRBJ1-1, with D possibly being TRBD1 (5 bases). This CDR3 region has 11 residues. Germline-derived CDR1 and CDR2 are SGHNT and YYREEE (reference sequence). Trimming took off 4 bases at V and 8 bases at J, with 9 bases between the two ends. CDR3 sequence: CASSKQAEAFF. In DNA form, the CDR3 reads TGTGCCAGCAGCAAACAGGCAGAAGCTTTCTTT.

J is TRBJ2-1 and V is TRBV27, with 10 bases aligning to TRBD2. The CDR3 loop spans 15 amino acids. Germline V gene data show CDR1 as MNHEY and CDR2 as SMNVEV (reference sequence). Trimming removed 3 bases from V and 7 bases from J; junction bases left unmatched: 6. In DNA form, the CDR3 reads TGTGCCAGCAGTTTTATGGCTAGCGGGAGAAATGAGCAGTTCTTC. Protein: CASSFMASGRNEQFF.

Here the CDR3 DNA reads TGTGCCAGCAGCTTGGTTAAGCGGACCTCCTACAATGAGCAGTTCTTC. As protein: CASSLVKRTSYNEQFF. The chain couples TRBV5-4 to TRBJ2-1, with a weak D call TRBD2 (5 bases). CDR3 length: 16 amino acids. Between the trimmed V and J ends, which lost 0 bases and 0 bases, there was a span of 10 bases. Germline V lookup: CDR1 SGHNT, CDR2 YYREEE (reference sequence). Supplemented by reference TRBV5-4 and TRBJ2-1, the full variable domain reads ETGVTQSPTHLIKTRGQQVTLRCSSQSGHNTVSWYQQALGQGPQFIFQYYREEENGRGNFPPRFSGLQFPNYSSELNVNALELDDSALYLCASSLVKRTSYNEQFFGPGTRLTVL.

This chain links TRBV29-1 with TRBJ1-2; 7 bases are shared with TRBD1. The CDR3 is made up of 15 amino acids. Per the germline V gene, CDR1 is SQVTM and CDR2 is ANQGSEA. Trimming at V came to 3 bases and at J to 4 bases, leaving 11 bases not matched to a gene. Here the CDR3 DNA reads TGCAGCGTTGAGAGTTTCGGACAGGAGGCCTATGGCTACACCTTC. Translated: CSVESFGQEAYGYTF.

The chain combines TRBV11-2 with TRBJ2-4, with D possibly being TRBD2 (5 bases). V was pared by 0 bases and J by 8 bases, with 8 bases between. This CDR3 comprises 13 residues. The V gene's germline CDR1 is SGHAT and CDR2 FQNNGV. The CDR3 nucleotides are TGTGCCAGCAGCTTAGATGCGCGGGACATTCAGTACTTC. Protein product: CASSLDARDIQYF.

The chain uses TRBV27 and TRBJ2-7; no reliable D call. The CDR3 is made up of 15 amino acids. V gave up 0 bases and J gave up 2 bases, with 11 bases separating them. In germline, CDR1 is MNHEY, CDR2 SMNVEV (reference sequence). The CDR3 sequence is CASSLSSGPTYEQYF. In DNA, the CDR3 is TGTGCCAGCAGTTTATCGTCCGGCCCCACCTACGAGCAGTACTTC.

CDR3: CSVPGTGGTYEQYF. The CDR3 DNA reads TGCAGCGTCCCCGGGACAGGGGGGACCTACGAGCAGTACTTC. The chain employs TRBV29-1 and TRBJ2-7, with 11 nucleotides matching TRBD1. V lost 6 bases and J lost 2; bases outside the gene matches: 6. The CDR3 is made up of 14 amino acids. Per germline, CDR1 SQVTM and CDR2 ANQGSEA.

The chain has TRBV5-6 and TRBJ2-7; D gene uncertain. V was trimmed by 0 bases and J by 3 bases, leaving 7 bases between them. CDR1 and CDR2 from the germline V gene are SGHDT and YYEEEE. CDR3 size: 13 residues. The CDR3 sequence: CASSLGSRYEQYF. CDR3 coding DNA: TGTGCCAGCAGCTTGGGCTCGCGCTACGAGCAGTACTTC.

The V gene is TRBV6-6, the J gene TRBJ2-7; D is possibly TRBD2 (5 bases). CDR1 and CDR2 from the germline V gene are MNHNY and SVGAGI (reference sequence). V was clipped by 2 bases and J by 5 bases, with 13 bases between them. The CDR3 totals 14 residues. This CDR3 is CASSYTGLADEQYF. CDR3 nucleotides: TGTGCCAGCAGTTACACCGGACTTGCGGACGAGCAGTACTTC.